The rows below give T cell receptor beta chains drawn from one sample of a study of T cell changes during pregnancy in multiple sclerosis. Here immunoSEQ multiplex PCR was the method, and the copy in TCRdb shows in-frame clones only, minus some. The data contain approximately 90,000 clones, approximately 90% of them seen just once; the ten biggest clones take up roughly 2.5%. This specimen was peripheral blood, taken in the first trimester of pregnancy. The receptors stem from a female donor with multiple sclerosis, enrolled in a pregnancy study. The conserved cysteine and the conserved F or W are not part of the CDR3 here. Size tells how often a clone was seen (once, few, many) or the class of an expanded clone, and some rows leave it out.

NA	TRBJ1-4	TRBV5-8	9	ASNSLEDLF
NA	TRBJ1-5	TRBV4-3	14	ASSQDKTRVNQPQH
NA	TRBJ1-1	TRBV6-1	11	ASSTVRGTEAF
NA	TRBJ1-2	TRBV9	12	ASSVAFQGGGYT
once	TRBJ2-2	TRBV9	15	ASSADPGGANTGELF
NA	TRBJ2-1	TRBV11-2	11	ASSLDLGTEQF
NA	TRBJ1-2	TRBV11-2	10	ASSFRNYGYT
NA	TRBJ2-5	TRBV11-3	9	ASSQGGEQY
NA	TRBJ2-1	TRBV7-8	13	ASSPRRGGPNEQF
NA	TRBJ1-3	TRBV29-1	16	STSLWTHRDICRNTIY
NA	TRBJ2-7	TRBV7-2	11	ASNRGTAYEQY
NA	TRBJ1-2	TRBV11-2	13	ASSLDRNKFYGYT
NA	TRBJ2-7	TRBV7-9	8	ASGTYEQY
NA	TRBJ2-7	TRBV7-2	16	ASSLAHPSGTYYFEQY
NA	TRBJ1-2	TRBV5-4	13	ASSASGGTDYGYT
NA	TRBJ1-1	TRBV7-2	13	ASSLAGQMNTEAF
NA	TRBJ2-3	TRBV9	18	ASSVGNSGGTGGWTDTQY
NA	TRBJ1-3	TRBV14	14	ASSQVVRGTGNTIY
NA	TRBJ2-1	TRBV28	13	ASSHRGDSYNEQF
NA	TRBJ2-1	TRBV30	9	ACLTRGEQF
NA	TRBJ1-6	TRBV7-8	15	ASSSGVDLSYNSPLH
NA	TRBJ1-6	TRBV27	12	ASRQGVEESPLH
few	TRBJ1-1	TRBV5-4	14	ASSSDRGLKDTEAF
NA	TRBJ2-3	TRBV9	12	ASSVGREGDTQY
NA	TRBJ2-5	TRBV2	13	ASSPGQGPQETQY
NA	TRBJ1-1	TRBV29-1	13	SVERRGQGNTEAF
NA	TRBJ1-1	TRBV18	14	ASSPAQKKMNTEAF
NA	TRBJ2-2	TRBV27	10	ASSSLTGELF
NA	TRBJ1-5	TRBV2	11	ASSVGWEAPQH
few	TRBJ1-1	TRBV10-1	16	ASSEFQQGPYMNTEAF
NA	TRBJ1-1	TRBV27	11	ASHGTLNTEAF
NA	TRBJ1-4	TRBV6-1	12	ASREGRANEKLF
NA	TRBJ1-6	TRBV19	12	ASRTTGNNSPLH
NA	TRBJ1-1	TRBV19	12	ASSVPGSGTEAF
NA	TRBJ1-1	TRBV10-3	10	AIGQADTEAF
NA	TRBJ1-6	TRBV5-1	15	ASSLAPGQGYNSPLH
NA	TRBJ1-1	TRBV29-1	12	SVDVQGSGTEAF
NA	TRBJ2-1	TRBV28	13	ASRPGDRGYNEQF
NA	TRBJ2-7	TRBV30	12	AWRPTGVSYEQY
NA	TRBJ1-2	TRBV27	11	ASSLKGERGYT
NA	TRBJ2-5	TRBV28	15	ASGRVGGLAGGETQY
NA	TRBJ2-1	TRBV29-1	12	SVGIAGGYNEQF
NA	TRBJ1-5	TRBV27	11	ASSWDRESPQH
NA	TRBJ2-1	TRBV5-6	15	ASSLVAGSGSYNEQF
NA	TRBJ2-3	TRBV7-9	12	ASRGQAGTDTQY
NA	TRBJ1-2	TRBV28	11	ASSIQGIGGYT
NA	TRBJ2-1	TRBV28	15	ASSTDRGHTIYNEQF
NA	TRBJ2-7	TRBV27	11	ASSLRQDYEQY
NA	TRBJ2-1	TRBV9	14	ASSVAGGPSFNEQF
NA	TRBJ1-1	TRBV29-1	11	SVVRGTNTEAF
NA	TRBJ2-7	TRBV4-1	13	ASSQEPGLAGVQY
NA	TRBJ2-4	TRBV21-1	15	ASSKERTTGIGNIQY
NA	TRBJ2-7	TRBV5-1	9	ASSWGDEQY
NA	TRBJ2-6	TRBV11-3	13	ASSRQVAGANVLT
once	TRBJ1-5	TRBV19	11	ASSRQTNQPQH
NA	TRBJ2-7	TRBV5-1	14	ASSFGGTSGSYEQY
NA	TRBJ2-7	TRBV5-5	13	ASSLVRLAGVRQY
NA	TRBJ1-5	TRBV27	14	ASSSIRDRINQPQH
NA	TRBJ2-3	TRBV6-1	12	ASSEIAGLDTQY